This T cell receptor (beta chain) was obtained from a study of blood T cell repertoires in COVID-19. Across the study: Acute and convalescent COVID-19 specimens originated in the United States, Italy and Spain.

Authors' processing steps: Estimates of nucleated cell counts were drawn from the amplification of reference gene primers. TCRdb keeps only in-frame clones here, not all; method: immunoSEQ multiplex PCR. For V, J and clone size, that table is used; D and trimming come from the DNA. The sample lists about 200,000 clones, 70% to 90% occurring once. CDR3 length: 14 residues. The J segment lost 9 bases and the V segment lost 4 bases, leaving 5 bases of the junction unmatched. Germline V lookup: CDR1 MRHNA, CDR2 SNTAGT. The source is an elderly woman with acute or convalescent COVID-19. The V and J genes are TRBV6-4 and TRBJ2-1; 11 bases agree with TRBD2. Material: peripheral blood. The CDR3 bases are TGTGCCAGCAGTGCGGTAGCGGGAGGGGGTGAGCAGTTCTTC. This codes for CASSAVAGGGEQFF.